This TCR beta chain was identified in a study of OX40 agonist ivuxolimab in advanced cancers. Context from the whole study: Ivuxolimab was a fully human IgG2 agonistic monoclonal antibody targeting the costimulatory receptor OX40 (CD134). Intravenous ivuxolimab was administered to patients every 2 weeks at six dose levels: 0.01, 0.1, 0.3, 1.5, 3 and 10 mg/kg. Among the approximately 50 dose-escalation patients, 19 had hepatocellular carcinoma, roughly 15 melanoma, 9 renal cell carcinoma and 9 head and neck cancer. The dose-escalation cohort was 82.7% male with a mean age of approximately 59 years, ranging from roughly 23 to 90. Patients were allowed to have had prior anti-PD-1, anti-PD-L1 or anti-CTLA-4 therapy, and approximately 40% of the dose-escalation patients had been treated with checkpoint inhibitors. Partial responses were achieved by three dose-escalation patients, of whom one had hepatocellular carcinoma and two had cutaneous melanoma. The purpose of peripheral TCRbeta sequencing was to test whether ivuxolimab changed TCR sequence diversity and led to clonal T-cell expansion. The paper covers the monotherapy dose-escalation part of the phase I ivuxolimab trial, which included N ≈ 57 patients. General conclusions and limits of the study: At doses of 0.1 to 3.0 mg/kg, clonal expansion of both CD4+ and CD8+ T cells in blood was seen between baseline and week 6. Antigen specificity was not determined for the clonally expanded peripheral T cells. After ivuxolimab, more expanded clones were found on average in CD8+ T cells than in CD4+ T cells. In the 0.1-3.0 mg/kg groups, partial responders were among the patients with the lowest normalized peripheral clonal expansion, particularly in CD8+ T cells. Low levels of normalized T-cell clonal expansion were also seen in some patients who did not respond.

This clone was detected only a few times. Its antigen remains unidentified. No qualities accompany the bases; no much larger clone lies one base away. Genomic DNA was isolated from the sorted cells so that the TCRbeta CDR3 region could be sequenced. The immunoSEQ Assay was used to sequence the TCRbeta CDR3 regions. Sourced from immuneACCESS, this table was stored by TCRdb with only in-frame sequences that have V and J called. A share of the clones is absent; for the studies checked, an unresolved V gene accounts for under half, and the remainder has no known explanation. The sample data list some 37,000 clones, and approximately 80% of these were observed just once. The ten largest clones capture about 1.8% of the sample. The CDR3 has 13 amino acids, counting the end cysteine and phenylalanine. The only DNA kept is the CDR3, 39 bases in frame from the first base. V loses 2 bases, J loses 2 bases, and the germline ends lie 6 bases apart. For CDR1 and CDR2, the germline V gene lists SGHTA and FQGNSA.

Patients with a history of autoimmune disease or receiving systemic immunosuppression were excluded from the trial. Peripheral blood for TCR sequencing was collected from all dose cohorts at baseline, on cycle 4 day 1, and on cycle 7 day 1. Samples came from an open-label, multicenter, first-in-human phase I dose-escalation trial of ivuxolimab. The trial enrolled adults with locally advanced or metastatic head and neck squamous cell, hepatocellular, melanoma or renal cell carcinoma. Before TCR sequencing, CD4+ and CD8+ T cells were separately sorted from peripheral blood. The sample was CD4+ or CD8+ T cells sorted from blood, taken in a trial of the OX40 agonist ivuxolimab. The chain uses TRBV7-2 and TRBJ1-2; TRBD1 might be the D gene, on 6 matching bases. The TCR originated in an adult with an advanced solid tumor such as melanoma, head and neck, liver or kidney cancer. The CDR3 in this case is CASSLQGNYGYTF. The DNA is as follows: TGTGCCAGCAGCTTACAGGGGAACTATGGCTACACCTTC.